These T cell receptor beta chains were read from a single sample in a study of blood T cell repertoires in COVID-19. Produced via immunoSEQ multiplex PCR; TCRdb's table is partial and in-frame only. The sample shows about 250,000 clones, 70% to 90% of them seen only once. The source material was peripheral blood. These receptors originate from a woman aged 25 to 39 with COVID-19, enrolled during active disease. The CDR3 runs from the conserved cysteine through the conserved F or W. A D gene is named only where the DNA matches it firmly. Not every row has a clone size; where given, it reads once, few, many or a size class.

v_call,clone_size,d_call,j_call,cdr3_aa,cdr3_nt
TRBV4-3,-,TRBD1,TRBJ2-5,CASSQEDRDQETQYF,TGCGCCAGCAGCCAAGAGGACAGGGACCAAGAGACCCAGTACTTC
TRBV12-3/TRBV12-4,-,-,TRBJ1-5,CASSSVGGWPQHF,TGTGCCAGCAGTTCAGTAGGGGGATGGCCCCAGCATTTT
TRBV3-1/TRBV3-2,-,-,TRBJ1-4,CASSFTDRSNRDKAPNEKLFF,TGTGCCAGCAGCTTCACAGATCGTTCCAACAGGGACAAGGCACCTAATGAAAAACTGTTTTTT
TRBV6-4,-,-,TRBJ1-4,CASSDSGGKLFF,TGTGCCAGCAGTGACTCGGGGGGTAAACTGTTTTTT
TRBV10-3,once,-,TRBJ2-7,CAISEWITAPQYF,TGTGCCATCAGTGAGTGGATTACAGCTCCGCAGTACTTC
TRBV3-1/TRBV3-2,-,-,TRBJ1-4,CASSQVRGINEKLFF,TGTGCCAGCAGCCAAGTCAGGGGTATTAATGAAAAACTGTTTTTT
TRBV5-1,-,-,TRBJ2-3,CASSLGWGADTQYF,TGCGCCAGCAGCCTGGGGTGGGGCGCAGATACGCAGTATTTT
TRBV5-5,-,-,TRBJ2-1,CASSPNWNEQFF,TGTGCCAGCAGCCCTAACTGGAATGAGCAGTTCTTC
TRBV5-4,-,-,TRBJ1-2,CASSLDGTSLRGYTF,TGTGCCAGCAGCTTGGATGGCACATCCCTGCGGGGCTACACCTTC
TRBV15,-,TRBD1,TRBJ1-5,CATSRDWDRGRSNQPQHF,TGTGCCACCAGCAGAGATTGGGACAGGGGACGTAGCAATCAGCCCCAGCATTTT
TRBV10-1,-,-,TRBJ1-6,CASSGSGGHSPLHF,TGCGCCAGCAGTGGTTCGGGGGGACATTCACCCCTCCACTTT
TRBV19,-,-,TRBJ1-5,CASGGSGGQPQHF,TGTGCCAGTGGAGGCTCAGGTGGTCAGCCCCAGCATTTT
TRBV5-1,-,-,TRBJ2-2,CASSLSGNPNTGELFF,TGCGCCAGCAGCCTTTCAGGAAATCCGAACACCGGGGAGCTGTTTTTT
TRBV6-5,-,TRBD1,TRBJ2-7,CASSSQGAGGLEYF,TGTGCCAGCAGTTCCCAGGGGGCAGGTGGGCTTGAGTACTTC
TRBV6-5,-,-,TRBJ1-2,CASSRAGYGYTF,TGTGCCAGCAGTAGGGCGGGCTATGGCTACACCTTC
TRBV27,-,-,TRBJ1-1,CASLSQFGERNTEAFF,TGTGCCAGCTTGTCCCAGTTCGGGGAGAGGAACACTGAAGCTTTCTTT
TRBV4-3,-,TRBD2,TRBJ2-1,CASSQDMASGRYNEQFF,TGCGCCAGCAGCCAAGATATGGCTAGCGGGAGGTACAATGAGCAGTTCTTC
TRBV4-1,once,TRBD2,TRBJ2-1,CASSHGTSGRYNEQFF,TGCGCCAGCAGCCATGGGACTAGCGGGAGGTACAATGAGCAGTTCTTC
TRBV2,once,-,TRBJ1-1,CARRHSDTEAFF,TGTGCCAGACGACATTCCGACACTGAAGCTTTCTTT
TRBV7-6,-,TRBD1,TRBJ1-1,CASSRTGDGNTEAFF,TGTGCCAGCAGCAGGACAGGTGACGGGAACACTGAAGCTTTCTTT
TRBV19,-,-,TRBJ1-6,CASSAGGGARSPLHF,TGTGCCAGTTCTGCCGGGGGGGGCGCTAGGTCACCCCTCCACTTT
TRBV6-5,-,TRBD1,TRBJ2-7,CASSPRQGGYEQYF,TGTGCCAGCAGTCCGCGACAGGGGGGATACGAGCAGTACTTC
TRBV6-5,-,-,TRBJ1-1,CASSRGAGRAFF,TGTGCCAGCAGTCGGGGGGCCGGGCGGGCTTTCTTT
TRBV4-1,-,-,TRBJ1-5,CASSQESMEGLRPQHF,TGCGCCAGCAGCCAAGAATCTATGGAGGGGTTACGGCCCCAGCATTTT
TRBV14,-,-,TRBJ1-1,CASSQESWGTGGYTEAFF,TGTGCCAGCAGCCAAGAATCTTGGGGAACCGGGGGATACACTGAAGCTTTCTTT
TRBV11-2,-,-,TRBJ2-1,CASSFQVAAGNEQFF,TGTGCCAGCAGCTTCCAGGTAGCGGCGGGGAATGAGCAGTTCTTC
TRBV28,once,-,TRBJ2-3,CASSDLTGASDVNTDTQYF,TGTGCCAGCAGCGATCTAACCGGGGCTAGCGATGTGAACACAGATACGCAGTATTTT
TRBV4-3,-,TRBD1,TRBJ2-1,CASSQETGNPYNEQFF,TGCGCCAGCAGCCAAGAGACAGGGAACCCCTACAATGAGCAGTTCTTC
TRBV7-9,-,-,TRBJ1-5,CASSLARGSNQPQHF,TGTGCCAGCAGCTTAGCGAGGGGGAGCAATCAGCCCCAGCATTTT
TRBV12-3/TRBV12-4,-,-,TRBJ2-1,CASSPGLDNEQFF,TGTGCCAGCAGCCCTGGACTTGACAATGAGCAGTTCTTC
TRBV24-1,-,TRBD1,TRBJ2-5,CATAGTGSLGETQYF,TGTGCCACGGCCGGGACAGGGTCCCTCGGGGAGACCCAGTACTTC
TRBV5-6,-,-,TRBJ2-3,CASSLAGVTDTQYF,TGTGCCAGCAGCTTGGCGGGTGTTACAGATACGCAGTATTTT
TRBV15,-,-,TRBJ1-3,CATSRDRASGGTIYF,TGTGCCACCAGCAGAGATCGGGCCAGCGGAGGCACCATATATTTT
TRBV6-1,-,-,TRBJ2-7,CASSESGYRVHEQYF,TGTGCCAGCAGTGAAAGTGGGTACAGGGTCCACGAGCAGTACTTC
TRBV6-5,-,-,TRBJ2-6,CASSFTGANVLTF,TGTGCCAGCAGTTTTACTGGGGCCAACGTCCTGACTTTC